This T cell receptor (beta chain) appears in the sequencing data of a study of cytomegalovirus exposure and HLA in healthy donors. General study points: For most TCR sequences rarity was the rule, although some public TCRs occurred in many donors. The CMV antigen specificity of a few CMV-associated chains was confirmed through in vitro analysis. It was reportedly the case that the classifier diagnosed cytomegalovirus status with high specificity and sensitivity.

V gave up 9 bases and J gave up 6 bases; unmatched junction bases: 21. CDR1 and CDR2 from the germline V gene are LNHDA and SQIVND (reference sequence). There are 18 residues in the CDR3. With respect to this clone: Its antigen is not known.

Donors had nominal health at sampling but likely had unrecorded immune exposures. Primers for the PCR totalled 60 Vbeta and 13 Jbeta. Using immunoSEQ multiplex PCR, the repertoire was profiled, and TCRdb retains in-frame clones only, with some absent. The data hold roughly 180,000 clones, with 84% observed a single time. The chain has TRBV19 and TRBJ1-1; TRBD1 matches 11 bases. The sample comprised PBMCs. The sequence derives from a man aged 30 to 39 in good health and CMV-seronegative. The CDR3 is CASSYLRGQGGRPAEAFF. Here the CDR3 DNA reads TGTGCCAGCTCTTATTTACGGGGACAGGGGGGTCGGCCTGCTGAAGCTTTCTTT. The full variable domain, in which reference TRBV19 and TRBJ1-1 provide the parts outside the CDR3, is DGGITQSPKYLFRKEGQNVTLSCEQNLNHDAMYWYRQDPGQGLRLIYYSQIVNDFQKGDIAEGYSVSREKKESFPLTVTSAQKNPTAFYLCASSYLRGQGGRPAEAFFGQGTRLTVV.